This is a list of T cell receptor beta chains from one sample in a study of cytotoxic CD8 clonotypes in ibrutinib-treated CLL. Sequenced by immunoSEQ multiplex PCR; TCRdb stores in-frame clones only, minus some. Of 130,000 or so clones listed, approximately 75% are singletons. Sequencing used PBMCs, obtained after 12 months of ibrutinib treatment. The source is a human donor with chronic lymphocytic leukemia. The CDR3 runs from the conserved cysteine through the conserved F or W. A D gene is named only where the DNA matches it firmly. Expanded clones get a size class; other rows say once, few or many, or leave the size out.

j_gene,len,d_gene,v_gene,abundance,CDR3aa,CDR3nt
TRBJ1-2,15,TRBD1,TRBV9,NA,CASSEAGTGGYGYTF,TGTGCCAGCAGCGAAGCCGGGACAGGGGGATATGGCTACACCTTC
TRBJ2-3,20,NA,TRBV11-3,once,CASSISISLLGSANTDTQYF,TGTGCCAGCTCTATTTCTATTTCGTTGTTAGGTAGCGCCAACACAGATACGCAGTATTTT
TRBJ2-1,13,NA,TRBV10-3,NA,CAISEQDMDEQFF,TGTGCCATCAGTGAACAGGATATGGATGAGCAGTTCTTC
TRBJ1-1,18,TRBD1,TRBV18,NA,CASSPLFPGQGANTEAFF,TGTGCCAGCTCACCACTTTTCCCGGGACAGGGGGCAAACACTGAAGCTTTCTTT
TRBJ2-7,14,NA,TRBV7-8,NA,CASSGKRFTYEQYF,TGTGCCAGCAGTGGAAAAAGGTTTACCTACGAGCAGTACTTC
TRBJ2-7,14,TRBD1,TRBV7-2,NA,CASSSGTALREQYF,TGTGCCAGCAGCTCCGGGACAGCCCTACGGGAGCAGTACTTC
TRBJ1-2,17,NA,TRBV6-1,NA,CASSERGPDSSFYGYTF,TGTGCCAGCAGTGAACGGGGTCCGGACAGCTCGTTCTATGGCTACACCTTC
TRBJ2-1,13,NA,TRBV7-6,NA,CASSLGGAQEQFF,TGTGCCAGCAGCTTAGGAGGGGCCCAGGAGCAGTTCTTC
TRBJ2-7,12,NA,TRBV6-5,NA,CASSYLRGEQYF,TGTGCCAGCAGTTACTTGAGGGGGGAGCAGTACTTC
TRBJ1-2,12,NA,TRBV28,NA,CASSPLNYGYTF,TGTGCCAGCAGCCCGCTGAACTATGGCTACACCTTC